This T cell receptor (beta chain) was recorded in a study of blood T cell repertoires in COVID-19. For the study at large: Italy, Spain and the United States were the sources of the convalescent and acute COVID-19 samples.

Original analysis: Counts of nucleated cells, estimated from reference gene primer amplification, were obtained. Assay: immunoSEQ multiplex PCR; the TCRdb copy retains only in-frame clones and omits some. V and J calls and clone size are as listed in that table; D and trimming were resolved from the DNA. Here the sample spans some 280,000 clones, approximately 91% being singletons. V lost 5 bases and J lost 5; bases outside the gene matches: 6. Germline lookup yields CDR1 MDHEN and CDR2 SYDVKM. CDR3 size: 15 residues. This chain uses TRBV28 with TRBJ2-1; the match to TRBD2 covers 10 bases. This TCR derives from a woman between 40 and 55 years old who had recovered from COVID-19. Sequencing was performed on peripheral blood. DNA for the CDR3: TGTGCCAGCAGTCCAGCGGGAGGGCCGCACAATGAGCAGTTCTTC. Translated: CASSPAGGPHNEQFF.